This TCR beta chain was recorded in a study of T cell changes during pregnancy in multiple sclerosis. TCRdb keeps only in-frame clones here, not all; method: immunoSEQ multiplex PCR. Among about 80,000 clones listed, around 90% were seen once. The CDR3 is 14 residues long. The junction had 8 bases not matched to a gene; V was cut back by 0 bases and J by 10 bases. CDR1 SGDLS and CDR2 YYNGEE come from the germline V gene. The clonotype originates from a female donor with multiple sclerosis, enrolled in a pregnancy study. Sequencing was performed on peripheral blood, taken before pregnancy. The chain has TRBV9 and TRBJ2-3, with TRBD2 matching 7 bases. The CDR3 region has the DNA TGTGCCAGCAGCGTAGTTGGGGAGCGGGACCCGCAGTATTTT. Translation gives CASSVVGERDPQYF.